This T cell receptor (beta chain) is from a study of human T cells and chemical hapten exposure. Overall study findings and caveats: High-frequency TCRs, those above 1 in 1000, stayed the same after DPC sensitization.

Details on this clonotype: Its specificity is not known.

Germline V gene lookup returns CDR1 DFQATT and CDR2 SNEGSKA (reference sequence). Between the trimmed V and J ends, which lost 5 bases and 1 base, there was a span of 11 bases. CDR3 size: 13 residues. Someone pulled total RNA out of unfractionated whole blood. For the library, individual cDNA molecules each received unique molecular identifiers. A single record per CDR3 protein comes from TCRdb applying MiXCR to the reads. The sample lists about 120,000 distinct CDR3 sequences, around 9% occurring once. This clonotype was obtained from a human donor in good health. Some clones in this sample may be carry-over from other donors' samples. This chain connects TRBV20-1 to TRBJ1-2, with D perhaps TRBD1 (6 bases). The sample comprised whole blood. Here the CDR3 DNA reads TGCAGTGCTTTGGACAGCGTTAACTATGGCTACACCTTC. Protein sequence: CSALDSVNYGYTF.